The rows below give T cell receptor beta chains drawn from one sample of a study of cytomegalovirus exposure and HLA in healthy donors. Produced via immunoSEQ multiplex PCR; TCRdb's table is partial and in-frame only. The top ten clones hold around 1.8% of a sample with around 150,000 clones, 75% to 90% of them seen once. The specimen was PBMCs. The receptors here all came from a woman younger than 30 in good health and CMV-seronegative. CDR3s include the opening cysteine and the closing phenylalanine or tryptophan. A D gene is named only where the DNA matches it firmly. Clone size, where shown, is once, few, many, or a class for clones that have expanded.

TRBV10-2	TRBJ1-2	.	TRBD1	TGCGCCAGCAGTGAACAGACAGGGTATGGCTACACCTTC	CASSEQTGYGYTF
TRBV10-3	TRBJ2-7	.	TRBD1	TGTGCCATCAGTGTGGGAGAGGACAGGGCCTACGAGCAGTACTTC	CAISVGEDRAYEQYF
TRBV5-1	TRBJ1-2	.	TRBD1	TGCGCCAGCAGCTTGGTGGGACAGGTCACCCTAGGGGATGGCTACACCTTC	CASSLVGQVTLGDGYTF
TRBV30	TRBJ1-4	.	.	TGTGCCTGGAGTGTTGGTCAGGGGATGGAAAAACTGTTTTTT	CAWSVGQGMEKLFF
TRBV6-1	TRBJ1-2	.	TRBD1	TGTGCCAGCAGTGAAGCCACAGGGGGCTGGGCGTATGGCTACACCTTC	CASSEATGGWAYGYTF
TRBV4-1	TRBJ1-2	.	.	TGCGCCAGCAGCCAACGCACGGCCCCCGGGGGCTACACCTTC	CASSQRTAPGGYTF
TRBV2	TRBJ1-1	.	.	TGTGCCAGCAGTGTCGGGGTAGGGAACACTGAAGCTTTCTTT	CASSVGVGNTEAFF
TRBV18	TRBJ2-7	.	TRBD2	TGTGCCAGCTCACCACTTGCCAGGGAGGGCGAGCAGTACTTC	CASSPLAREGEQYF
TRBV7-6	TRBJ1-2	.	.	TGTGCCAGCAGCCCAACAGGGTTTGGTGGCTACACCTTC	CASSPTGFGGYTF
TRBV28	TRBJ1-1	.	.	TGTGCCAGCAGACCGGACAGATTGAACACTGAAGCTTTCTTT	CASRPDRLNTEAFF
TRBV6-1	TRBJ1-6	.	.	TGTGCCAGCAGTGAAGCGCCTCCCGGTGTTACTTCACCCCTCCACTTT	CASSEAPPGVTSPLHF
TRBV6-1	TRBJ1-2	.	.	TGTGCCAGCAGTGAAGGATGGTTCGGGGACTATGGCTACACCTTC	CASSEGWFGDYGYTF
TRBV7-2	TRBJ2-7	.	TRBD1	TGTGCCAGCAGCATAGGACAGGGTGCCTACGAGCAGTACTTC	CASSIGQGAYEQYF
TRBV28	TRBJ2-3	.	.	TGTGCCAGCAGCCCCGCTCAGGCCACCGTCACAGATACGCAGTATTTT	CASSPAQATVTDTQYF
TRBV18	TRBJ2-5	.	TRBD2	TGTGCCAGCTCACCACTTCCTAGCGGAGGTGGGTCCCAGTACTTC	CASSPLPSGGGSQYF
TRBV28	TRBJ2-5	.	TRBD2	TGTGCCAGCAGTTTGACTAGCGGGGTACAAGAGACCCAGTACTTC	CASSLTSGVQETQYF
TRBV6-1	TRBJ2-7	.	TRBD1	TGTGCCAGCAGTGAGCAGTACAGGGGCGAGCAGTACTTC	CASSEQYRGEQYF
TRBV27	TRBJ2-7	.	.	TGTGCCAGCAGTTTACACGTCGGCCCAGGGGAGCAGTACTTC	CASSLHVGPGEQYF
TRBV11-2	TRBJ2-5	.	TRBD1	TGTGCCAGCAGCTTCCGGGACAGGGCTTGGGAGACCCAGTACTTC	CASSFRDRAWETQYF
TRBV4-2	TRBJ2-2	.	TRBD2	TGTGCCAGCAGCCAAGATCTCCCTAGCGGGTCGAACACCGGGGAGCTGTTTTTT	CASSQDLPSGSNTGELFF
TRBV6-5	TRBJ1-6	.	.	TGTGCCAGCAGCCCTGACAGTAGGCGTTCACCCCTCCACTTT	CASSPDSRRSPLHF
TRBV5-6	TRBJ1-3	.	.	TGTGCCAGCAGCTTGGGGGTAACAGTAAACACCATATATTTT	CASSLGVTVNTIYF
TRBV28	TRBJ2-3	.	TRBD2	TGTGCCAGCAGCCCACTAGCGGGAGGGGTAGATACGCAGTATTTT	CASSPLAGGVDTQYF
TRBV5-1	TRBJ2-3	.	.	TGCGCCAGCAGCTTGGGACAAAGCCGTACAGATACGCAGTATTTT	CASSLGQSRTDTQYF
TRBV11-2	TRBJ2-7	.	TRBD2	TGTGCCAGCAGCATCGCGGGGGCCTACGAGCAGTACTTC	CASSIAGAYEQYF
TRBV28	TRBJ2-5	.	.	TGTGCCAGCAGCCACTGGGGGGAAGAGACCCAGTACTTC	CASSHWGEETQYF
TRBV28	TRBJ1-1	.	.	TGTGCCAGCAGTTCTAGAGTGAACACTGAAGCTTTCTTT	CASSSRVNTEAFF
TRBV5-6	TRBJ1-1	.	.	TGTGCCAGCAGCAAGATAGGGGTTATGTCGACTGAAGCTTTCTTT	CASSKIGVMSTEAFF
TRBV19	TRBJ2-3	.	TRBD2	TGTGCCAGTAGTAGGGGAGGGACTAGCGGGAGGGATACGCAGTATTTT	CASSRGGTSGRDTQYF
TRBV9	TRBJ1-2	.	TRBD1	TGTGCCAGCAGCGCAACGACAGGGGGCTATGGCTACACCTTC	CASSATTGGYGYTF
TRBV14	TRBJ2-1	.	TRBD2	TGTGCCAGCAGCTTTCGACTAGCGGGGGCTTTCAATGAGCAGTTCTTC	CASSFRLAGAFNEQFF
TRBV19	TRBJ1-4	.	.	TGTGCCAGTAGTAGGCAGGGAAGTGAAAAACTGTTTTTT	CASSRQGSEKLFF
TRBV18	TRBJ1-1	once	.	TGTGCCAGCTCACCACTGGCAGGCGTGAACACTGAAGCTTTCTTT	CASSPLAGVNTEAFF
TRBV21-1	TRBJ2-5	.	.	TGTGCCAGCACCTTTGACCGGGACAGGGGGGAAGAGACCCAGTACTTC	CASTFDRDRGEETQYF
TRBV2	TRBJ2-7	.	.	TGTGCCAGCAGTGAACCAGGGGTATACCTCTACGAGCAGTACTTC	CASSEPGVYLYEQYF
TRBV5-5	TRBJ2-7	.	TRBD2	TGTGCCAGCAGCTTGGGGGCTAGCGGACCCTACGAGCAGTACTTC	CASSLGASGPYEQYF
TRBV7-2	TRBJ2-1	.	TRBD2	TGTGCCAGCAGCTTAGGGGGACTAGATTACAATGAGCAGTTCTTC	CASSLGGLDYNEQFF
TRBV5-1	TRBJ2-7	once	TRBD1	TGCGCCAGCAGCTTACCGGGACAGGGGGCAATCGAGCAGTACTTC	CASSLPGQGAIEQYF
TRBV28	TRBJ2-2	.	.	TGTGCCAGCAGCCTAAACACCGGGGAGCTGTTTTTT	CASSLNTGELFF
TRBV7-9	TRBJ1-1	.	.	TGTGCCAGCAGCTCTGGACAGCCGAACACTGAAGCTTTCTTT	CASSSGQPNTEAFF
TRBV2	TRBJ1-5	once	.	TGTGCCAGCAGTGTATCGACACCTAATCAGCCCCAGCATTTT	CASSVSTPNQPQHF
TRBV11-2	TRBJ1-1	.	.	TGTGCCAGCAGCTTACCGAATGACAGAAACACTGAAGCTTTCTTT	CASSLPNDRNTEAFF
TRBV7-9	TRBJ2-5	.	.	TGTTCCAGCAGCTTACCCGGAGAGACCCAGTACTTC	CSSSLPGETQYF